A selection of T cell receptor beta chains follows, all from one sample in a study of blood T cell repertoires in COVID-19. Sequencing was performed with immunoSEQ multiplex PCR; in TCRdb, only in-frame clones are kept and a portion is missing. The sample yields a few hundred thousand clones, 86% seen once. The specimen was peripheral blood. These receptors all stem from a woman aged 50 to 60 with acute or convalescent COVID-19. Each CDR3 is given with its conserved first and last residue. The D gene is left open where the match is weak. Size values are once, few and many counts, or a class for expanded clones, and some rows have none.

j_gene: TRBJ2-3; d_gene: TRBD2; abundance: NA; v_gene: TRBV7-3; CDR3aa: CASSFTAGGSTDTQYF; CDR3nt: TGTGCCAGCAGCTTCACAGCGGGGGGTAGCACAGATACGCAGTATTTT
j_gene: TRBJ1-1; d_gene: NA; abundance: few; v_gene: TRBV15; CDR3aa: CATSREIQGVNFLAFF; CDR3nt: TGTGCCACCAGCAGAGAGATACAGGGTGTAAATTTTTTGGCTTTCTTT
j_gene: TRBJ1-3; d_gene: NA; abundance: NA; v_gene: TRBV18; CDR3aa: CASSPQRDSGNTIYF; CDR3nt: TGTGCCAGCTCACCTCAGCGGGACTCTGGAAACACCATATATTTT
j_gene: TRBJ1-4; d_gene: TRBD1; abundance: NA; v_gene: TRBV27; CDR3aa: CASSAGTATNEKLFF; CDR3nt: TGTGCCAGCAGTGCCGGGACAGCAACTAATGAAAAACTGTTTTTT
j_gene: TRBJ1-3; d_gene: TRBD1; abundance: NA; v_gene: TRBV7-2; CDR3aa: CASSLLQGFSGNTIYF; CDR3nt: TGTGCCAGCAGCTTACTACAGGGGTTCTCTGGAAACACCATATATTTT
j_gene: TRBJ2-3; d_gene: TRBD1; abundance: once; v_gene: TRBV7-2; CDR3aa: CASSSPRGPDTQYF; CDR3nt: TGTGCCAGCAGCTCCCCTAGGGGGCCAGATACGCAGTATTTT
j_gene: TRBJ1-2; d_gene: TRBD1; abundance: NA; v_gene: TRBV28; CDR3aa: CASRGQGAFQTYGYTF; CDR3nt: TGTGCCAGCAGGGGACAGGGGGCTTTCCAAACTTATGGCTACACCTTC
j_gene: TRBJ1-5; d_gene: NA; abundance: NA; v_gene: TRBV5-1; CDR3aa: CASSWGQGDQPQHF; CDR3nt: TGCGCCAGCTCATGGGGGCAGGGCGATCAGCCCCAGCATTTT
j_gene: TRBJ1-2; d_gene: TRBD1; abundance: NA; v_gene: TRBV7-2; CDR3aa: CASSYQTGGAYGYTF; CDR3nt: TGTGCCAGCAGCTACCAGACAGGGGGCGCCTATGGCTACACCTTC
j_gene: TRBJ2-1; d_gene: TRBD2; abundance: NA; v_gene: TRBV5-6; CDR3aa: CASRPPSGSSYNEQFF; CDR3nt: TGTGCCAGCAGGCCTCCTAGCGGGAGTTCCTACAATGAGCAGTTCTTC
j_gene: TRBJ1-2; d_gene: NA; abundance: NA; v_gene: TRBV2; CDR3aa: CASSESVYGYTF; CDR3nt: TGTGCCAGCAGTGAATCGGTTTATGGCTACACCTTC
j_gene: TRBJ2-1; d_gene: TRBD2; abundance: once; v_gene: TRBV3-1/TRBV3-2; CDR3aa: CASSQEVAGGPSAYNEQFF; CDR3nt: TGTGCCAGCAGCCAAGAAGTCGCGGGAGGTCCATCAGCCTACAATGAGCAGTTCTTC
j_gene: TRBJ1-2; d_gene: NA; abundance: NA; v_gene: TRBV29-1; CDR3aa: CSVKESENYGYTF; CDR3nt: TGCAGCGTTAAGGAGTCGGAAAACTATGGCTACACCTTC
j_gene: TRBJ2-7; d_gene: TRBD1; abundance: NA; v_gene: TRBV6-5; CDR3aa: CASSYSRQGAEGEQYF; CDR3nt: TGTGCCAGCAGTTACTCGAGACAGGGGGCTGAGGGCGAGCAGTACTTC
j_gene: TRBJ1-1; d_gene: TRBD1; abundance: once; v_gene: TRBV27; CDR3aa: CASSLSPGTGVTEAFF; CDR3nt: TGTGCCAGCAGTTTATCCCCCGGGACAGGGGTGACTGAAGCTTTCTTT
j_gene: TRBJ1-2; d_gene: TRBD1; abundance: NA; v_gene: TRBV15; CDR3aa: CATSRPGTGKDYGYTF; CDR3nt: TGTGCCACCAGCAGACCCGGGACAGGGAAGGACTATGGCTACACCTTC
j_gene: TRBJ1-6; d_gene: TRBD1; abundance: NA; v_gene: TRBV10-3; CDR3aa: CAISISLTGDSPLHF; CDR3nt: TGTGCCATCAGCATTTCTTTAACAGGGGATTCACCCCTCCACTTT
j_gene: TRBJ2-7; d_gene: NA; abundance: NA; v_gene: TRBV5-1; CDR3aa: CASSLGQTAYEQYF; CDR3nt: TGCGCCAGCAGTCTCGGACAGACGGCCTACGAGCAGTACTTC
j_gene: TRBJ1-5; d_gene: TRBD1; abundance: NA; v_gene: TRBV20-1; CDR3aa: CSASPGQDSNQPQHF; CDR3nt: TGCAGTGCTAGTCCCGGACAGGATAGCAATCAGCCCCAGCATTTT
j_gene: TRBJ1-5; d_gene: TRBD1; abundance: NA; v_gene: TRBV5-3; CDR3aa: CARSPGQGGQPQHF; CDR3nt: TGTGCCAGAAGCCCGGGACAGGGCGGTCAGCCCCAGCATTTT
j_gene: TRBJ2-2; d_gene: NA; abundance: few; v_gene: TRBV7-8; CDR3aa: CASSPRGDTGELFF; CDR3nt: TGTGCCAGCAGCCCGCGTGGTGATACCGGGGAGCTGTTTTTT
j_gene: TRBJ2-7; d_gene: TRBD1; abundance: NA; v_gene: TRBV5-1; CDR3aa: CASSLERTGRYEQYF; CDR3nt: TGCGCCAGCAGCTTGGAGAGGACAGGGAGGTACGAGCAGTACTTC
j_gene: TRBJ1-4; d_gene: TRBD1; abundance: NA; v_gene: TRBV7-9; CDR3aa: CASSLQQGAVNEKLFF; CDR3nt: TGTGCCAGCAGCTTACAGCAGGGGGCCGTTAATGAAAAACTGTTTTTT
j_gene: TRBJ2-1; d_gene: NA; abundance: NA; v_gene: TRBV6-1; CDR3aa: CASSGGGGRNEQFF; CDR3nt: TGTGCCAGCAGTGGGGGAGGGGGTAGGAATGAGCAGTTCTTC
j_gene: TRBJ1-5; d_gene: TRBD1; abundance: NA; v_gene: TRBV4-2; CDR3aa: CASSQDDRGREPQHF; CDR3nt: TGTGCCAGCAGCCAAGATGACAGGGGGCGTGAGCCCCAGCATTTT
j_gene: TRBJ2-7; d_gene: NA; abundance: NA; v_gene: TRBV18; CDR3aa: CASSLAGGEQYF; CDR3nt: TGTGCCAGCTCACTAGCTGGGGGGGAGCAGTACTTC